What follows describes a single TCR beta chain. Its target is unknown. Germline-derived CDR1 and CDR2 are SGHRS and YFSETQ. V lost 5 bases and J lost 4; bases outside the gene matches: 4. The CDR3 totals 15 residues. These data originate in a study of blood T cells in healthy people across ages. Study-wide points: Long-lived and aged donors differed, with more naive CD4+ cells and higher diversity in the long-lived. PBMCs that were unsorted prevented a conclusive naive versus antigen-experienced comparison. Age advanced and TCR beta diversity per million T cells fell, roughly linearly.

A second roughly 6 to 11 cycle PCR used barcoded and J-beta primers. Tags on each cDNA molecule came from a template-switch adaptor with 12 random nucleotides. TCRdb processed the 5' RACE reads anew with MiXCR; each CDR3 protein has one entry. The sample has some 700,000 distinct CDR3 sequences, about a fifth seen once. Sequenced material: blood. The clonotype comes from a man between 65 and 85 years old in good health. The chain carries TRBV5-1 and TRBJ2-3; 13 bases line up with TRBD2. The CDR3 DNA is TGCGCCAGCAGATGGACTAGCGGGGGACCAGATACGCAGTATTTT. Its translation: CASRWTSGGPDTQYF.